This T cell receptor beta chain was identified during a study of blood T cell repertoires in COVID-19. It was during active infection that Seattle patients were enrolled and then longitudinally followed. Looked up from germline, CDR1 is SQVTM and CDR2 is ANQGSEA. J lost 3 bases, V lost 7 bases, and 8 bases had no gene match. The CDR3 spans 14 residues. Assay: immunoSEQ multiplex PCR; the TCRdb copy retains only in-frame clones and omits some. The sample yields about 260,000 clones, approximately 92% seen once. The chain links TRBV29-1 to TRBJ1-4, with 7 nucleotides matching TRBD1. This TCR was sampled from a person aged 18-30 years with COVID-19, enrolled during active disease. Source material: peripheral blood. The CDR3 loop is CSAHDRASNEKLFF. For the CDR3, the DNA is TGCAGCGCCCACGACAGGGCCTCTAATGAAAAACTGTTTTTT.